This T cell receptor beta chain originates from a study of T cell responses to AZD1222 COVID-19 vaccine. Study results and limitations: Vaccine-associated CD4 TCRs spanned spike, dominant at 160-218 and 743-854.

Remarks on this clone: As yet, its antigen is unknown.

The length of the CDR3 is 17 residues. Germline values: CDR1 MGHRA, CDR2 YSYEKL. Trimming removed 3 bases from V and 4 bases from J; junction bases left unmatched: 11. Repertoires were generated with immunoSEQ multiplex PCR, while TCRdb's copy carries only in-frame clones and drops some. The sample lists around 120,000 clones; 70% to 85% were seen once. Sequenced material: peripheral blood, taken on day 0 of AZD1222 vaccination. The sequence came from an adult in good health. This chain connects TRBV4-1 to TRBJ2-2, with TRBD1 identical over 7 bases. This CDR3 is CASSHPPEGGFTGELFF. The CDR3 DNA reads as TGCGCCAGCAGCCACCCTCCGGAAGGGGGCTTCACCGGGGAGCTGTTTTTT.